This T cell receptor (beta chain) was identified during a study of cytomegalovirus exposure and HLA in healthy donors. The study ran its PCR with 60 Vbeta and 13 Jbeta primers. This table comes from immunoSEQ multiplex PCR, and its TCRdb copy is limited to in-frame clones, with some not included. The table has 150,000 to 200,000 clones, 84% seen once. The clonotype was recovered from a man between 18 and 35 years old in good health and CMV-seronegative. Source material: PBMCs.

CDR3: CASSEYGNEQFF. The CDR3 nucleotides are TGTGCCAGCAGTGAGTACGGGAATGAGCAGTTCTTC. The rearrangement joins TRBV6-1 to TRBJ2-1, with D unclear. Between the trimmed V and J ends, which lost 3 bases and 7 bases, there was a span of 7 bases. CDR3 length: 12 residues. The germline V gene encodes CDR1 MNHNS and CDR2 SASEGT.